This T cell receptor (beta chain) came from a study of cytomegalovirus exposure and HLA in healthy donors. Study-wide results and limits: It has been reported that TCR beta sequences accurately predicted the HLA-A and HLA-B alleles of most subjects.

Turning to this clone: The antigen is undetermined.

The PCR ran on 60 Vbeta and 13 Jbeta primers. Source study methods: It was a later analysis that counted 75 million to 90 million unique TCR beta chains, of which about 10 million were shared. The protocol was immunoSEQ multiplex PCR, while the TCRdb copy is restricted to in-frame clones and leaves out a portion. That table furnishes V, J and clone size, whereas the DNA furnished D and trimming. The sample lists 100,000 to 150,000 clones, about three quarters occurring once. CDR1 is LGHNA and CDR2 is YNFKEQ in the germline V gene. The CDR3 covers 16 residues. Unmatched junction bases numbered 14, after V lost 5 bases and J lost 5 bases.

Sequencing was carried out using PBMCs. The rearrangement links TRBV4-2 to TRBJ2-5, with TRBD2 matching over 7 bases. This TCR was recovered from a female donor in good health and CMV-seronegative. The CDR3 region has the DNA TGTGCCAGCAGCGTCCGACTAGCCCAGGAGCTCGAGACCCAGTACTTC. Its protein product is CASSVRLAQELETQYF.